This T cell receptor (beta chain) was obtained from a study of control samples from healthy donors and cancer patients. The table came from immunoSEQ multiplex PCR; TCRdb's copy has only in-frame clones and leaves some out. Seen here are approximately 170,000 clones, approximately 94% observed once, and the top ten hold 1.3% to 1.5%. Germline trimming cut 5 bases from V and 5 bases from J; bases unmatched to any gene: 11. Germline V gene data show CDR1 as SGHTA and CDR2 as FQGTGA. CDR3 length: 15 residues. The sequenced sample consisted of blood. The V gene is TRBV7-3, the J gene TRBJ2-5; TRBD2 agrees at 7 bases. The source is a man aged 25-45 years in good health. CDR3 amino acids: CASSTRGGGWETQYF. In nucleotides, the CDR3 is TGTGCCAGCAGCACCCGCGGGGGAGGGTGGGAGACCCAGTACTTC.